The present T cell receptor (beta chain) was sequenced within a study of shared clonotypes between healthy human individuals. V was trimmed by 3 bases and J by 8 bases, leaving 11 bases between them. Germline CDR1 and CDR2: SEHNR and FQNEAQ (reference sequence). The CDR3 is 13 amino acids. The protocol was immunoSEQ multiplex PCR, while the TCRdb copy is restricted to in-frame clones and leaves out a portion. The table shows roughly 500,000 clones, with about four fifths occurring only once. Sequenced input: PBMCs. The receptor was derived from a woman in her thirties or forties in good health. Some clones in this sample may be carry-over from other donors' samples. The V call is TRBV7-9, the J call TRBJ2-1; D not resolved. Written as DNA, the CDR3 is TGTGCCAGCAGCTTGTTTGGTGACCATGAGCAGTTCTTC. It specifies CASSLFGDHEQFF.